Listed below are T cell receptor beta chains from one sample, sequenced in a study of blood T cell repertoires in COVID-19. Sequencing used immunoSEQ multiplex PCR; TCRdb keeps in-frame clones, though not all of them. In the table there are 140,000 or so clones, approximately 88% of which are singletons. The sequenced sample consisted of peripheral blood. The origin of the receptors is a human donor in a cohort sampled during active COVID-19. The CDR3 runs from the conserved cysteine through the conserved F or W. Fields, in order: J gene, D gene, clone size, V gene, CDR3 protein, CDR3 DNA. The D gene is left open where the match is weak. Not all rows give a size; the values are once, few, many and, for expanded clones, a class.

>TRBJ1-3|NA|NA|TRBV7-9
CASSLEAVSGNTIYF
TGTGCCAGCAGCTTAGAAGCGGTTTCTGGAAACACCATATATTTT
>TRBJ2-1|TRBD2|NA|TRBV28
CASSTSSGSSSYNEQFF
TGTGCCAGCAGCACCAGTAGCGGGAGCAGCTCCTACAATGAGCAGTTCTTC
>TRBJ2-7|TRBD2|NA|TRBV19
CATSAGAGIYEQYF
TGTGCCACCTCGGCCGGAGCGGGGATCTACGAGCAGTACTTC
>TRBJ1-1|NA|NA|TRBV29-1
CSVENSVDTEAFF
TGCAGCGTTGAGAATAGTGTGGACACTGAAGCTTTCTTT
>TRBJ1-2|NA|NA|TRBV3-1/TRBV3-2
CASSHGGVGYTF
TGTGCCAGCAGCCATGGCGGAGTAGGCTACACCTTC
>TRBJ2-4|NA|few|TRBV11-1
CASSPGLEHDIQYF
TGTGCCAGCAGCCCTGGACTGGAGCATGACATTCAGTACTTC
>TRBJ1-5|NA|few|TRBV19
CASSIGTSNQPQHF
TGTGCCAGTAGTATAGGGACAAGCAATCAGCCCCAGCATTTT
>TRBJ1-2|TRBD1|NA|TRBV28
CASSLKSGLGPQGAPFGYTF
TGTGCCAGCAGTTTAAAGTCTGGATTGGGACCGCAGGGGGCCCCTTTTGGCTACACCTTC
>TRBJ1-1|NA|NA|TRBV7-9
CASSLTGMNTEAFF
TGTGCCAGCAGCCTTACAGGGATGAACACTGAAGCTTTCTTT
>TRBJ1-4|NA|NA|TRBV5-1
CASSLAGQPNEKLFF
TGCGCCAGCAGCTTGGCGGGACAACCTAATGAAAAACTGTTTTTT
>TRBJ1-1|NA|NA|TRBV5-5
CASSFLDTLNTEAFF
TGTGCCAGCAGCTTCTTAGACACACTGAACACTGAAGCTTTCTTT
>TRBJ2-5|NA|once|TRBV28
CASSFSRSRVQETQYF
TGTGCCAGCAGTTTTTCGCGGTCCCGGGTCCAAGAGACCCAGTACTTC
>TRBJ1-1|TRBD1|NA|TRBV23-1
CARDRRFGEAFF
TGCGCTAGGGACAGGAGATTCGGGGAAGCTTTCTTT
>TRBJ2-1|TRBD2|once|TRBV3-1/TRBV3-2
CASSQSGPGLAKSQFF
TGTGCCAGCAGCCAATCGGGACCCGGACTAGCTAAGTCACAGTTCTTC
>TRBJ2-3|TRBD2|NA|TRBV3-1/TRBV3-2
CASSQVAGPNTQYF
TGTGCCAGCAGCCAGGTAGCGGGGCCCAATACGCAGTATTTT
>TRBJ2-1|TRBD2|NA|TRBV5-1
CASSPRLAGLNEQFF
TGCGCCAGCAGCCCGAGGCTAGCGGGGCTCAATGAGCAGTTCTTC
>TRBJ2-3|TRBD1|once|TRBV24-1
CATSETGSWDTQYF
TGTGCCACCAGTGAGACAGGGAGTTGGGATACGCAGTATTTT
>TRBJ1-3|TRBD1|NA|TRBV6-5
CASSPSGTAGNTIYF
TGTGCCAGCAGCCCATCCGGGACAGCTGGAAACACCATATATTTT
>TRBJ1-4|TRBD1|few|TRBV7-9
CASSTGQGITNEKLFF
TGTGCCAGCAGCACTGGACAGGGGATAACTAATGAAAAACTGTTTTTT
>TRBJ2-7|TRBD2|NA|TRBV6-5
CASSSAGTSGYEQYF
TGTGCCAGCAGTTCCGCCGGGACTAGCGGATACGAGCAGTACTTC
>TRBJ2-6|TRBD1|once|TRBV5-4
CASSGQAISGANVLTF
TGTGCCAGTTCCGGACAGGCAATCTCTGGGGCCAACGTCCTGACTTTC
>TRBJ2-3|TRBD1|NA|TRBV6-4
CASSDRGQGDTQYF
TGTGCCAGCTCCGACAGGGGGCAGGGAGATACGCAGTATTTT
>TRBJ2-1|TRBD2|NA|TRBV2
CASSEALLSGRVHNEQFF
TGTGCCAGCAGTGAAGCGCTTCTAAGCGGGAGGGTACACAATGAGCAGTTCTTC
>TRBJ2-5|NA|NA|TRBV21-1
CASSGQPQETQYF
TGTGCCAGTTCGGGACAGCCCCAAGAGACCCAGTACTTC
>TRBJ2-3|TRBD2|NA|TRBV5-1
CASSSEGRGLSTDTQYF
TGCGCCAGCAGCTCTGAGGGTAGGGGACTAAGCACAGATACGCAGTATTTT
>TRBJ2-5|NA|once|TRBV2
CASSRGVQETQYF
TGTGCCAGCAGTCGGGGTGTCCAAGAGACCCAGTACTTC
>TRBJ2-4|TRBD1|NA|TRBV6-6
CASSNGQGSKNIQYF
TGTGCCAGCAGTAACGGACAGGGATCCAAAAACATTCAGTACTTC
>TRBJ2-1|TRBD2|NA|TRBV5-5
CASSLSGTYNEQFF
TGTGCCAGCAGCTTAAGCGGGACCTACAATGAGCAGTTCTTC
>TRBJ1-2|TRBD1|NA|TRBV19
CASSPQGARGYTF
TGTGCCAGTAGTCCTCAGGGGGCTCGGGGCTACACCTTC
>TRBJ2-1|TRBD1|NA|TRBV7-3
CASSSGQGAFNEQFF
TGTGCCAGCAGCTCCGGACAGGGGGCTTTTAATGAGCAGTTCTTC
>TRBJ2-7|TRBD2|NA|TRBV6-6
CASSYQRGYEQYF
TGTGCCAGCAGTTACCAGCGGGGGTACGAGCAGTACTTC
>TRBJ1-5|TRBD1|NA|TRBV5-1
CASSEGTGGNQPQHF
TGCGCCAGCAGCGAGGGGACAGGGGGAAATCAGCCCCAGCATTTT
>TRBJ1-4|NA|NA|TRBV6-1
CASSDTGNEKLFF
TGTGCCAGCAGTGATACAGGGAATGAAAAACTGTTTTTT
>TRBJ1-2|NA|NA|TRBV11-2
CASSSRTAPNYGYTF
TGTGCCAGCAGCTCCCGGACAGCCCCTAACTATGGCTACACCTTC
>TRBJ2-3|NA|NA|TRBV5-4
CASSFTNTDTQYF
TGTGCCAGCAGCTTTACTAACACAGATACGCAGTATTTT
>TRBJ1-3|TRBD1|NA|TRBV6-5
CASLRQGSSGNTIYF
TGTGCCAGCCTCCGACAGGGGTCCTCTGGAAACACCATATATTTT
>TRBJ1-2|NA|NA|TRBV2
CASRAGLNYGYTF
TGTGCCAGCAGGGCGGGCCTTAACTATGGCTACACCTTC
>TRBJ1-4|TRBD1|NA|TRBV10-3
CAISESGQPGNEKLFF
TGTGCCATCAGTGAGTCGGGACAGCCAGGGAATGAAAAACTGTTTTTT
>TRBJ1-2|NA|once|TRBV5-6
CASSLGRGTYGYTF
TGTGCCAGCAGCTTGGGAAGGGGTACCTATGGCTACACCTTC
>TRBJ1-3|NA|NA|TRBV21-1
CASSGLGLSSGNTIYF
TGTGCCAGCAGTGGGTTGGGGCTGAGCTCTGGAAACACCATATATTTT
>TRBJ2-1|NA|NA|TRBV28
CASSPPGENYNEQFF
TGTGCCAGCAGTCCCCCTGGGGAGAACTACAATGAGCAGTTCTTC
>TRBJ2-5|TRBD1|NA|TRBV27
CASSHRGRETQYF
TGTGCCAGCAGTCACAGGGGGCGGGAGACCCAGTACTTC
>TRBJ2-2|TRBD2|NA|TRBV7-3
CASSQQSGTSGGKLFF
TGTGCCAGCAGCCAACAATCCGGGACTAGCGGGGGGAAACTGTTTTTT
>TRBJ1-1|NA|NA|TRBV6-4
CASSLEGQNTEAFF
TGTGCCAGCAGTCTCGAGGGACAGAACACTGAAGCTTTCTTT
>TRBJ2-3|TRBD2|few|TRBV5-1
CASSLRPGTSGRKADTQYF
TGCGCCAGCAGCTTGAGACCCGGGACTAGCGGGAGGAAGGCAGATACGCAGTATTTT
>TRBJ2-2|TRBD2|once|TRBV11-2
CASSSTSGGASGELFF
TGTGCCAGCAGCTCGACTAGCGGGGGGGCCTCCGGGGAGCTGTTTTTT
>TRBJ2-1|NA|NA|TRBV5-1
CASSLIRSSYNEQFF
TGCGCCAGCAGCCTCATTAGGAGCTCCTACAATGAGCAGTTCTTC